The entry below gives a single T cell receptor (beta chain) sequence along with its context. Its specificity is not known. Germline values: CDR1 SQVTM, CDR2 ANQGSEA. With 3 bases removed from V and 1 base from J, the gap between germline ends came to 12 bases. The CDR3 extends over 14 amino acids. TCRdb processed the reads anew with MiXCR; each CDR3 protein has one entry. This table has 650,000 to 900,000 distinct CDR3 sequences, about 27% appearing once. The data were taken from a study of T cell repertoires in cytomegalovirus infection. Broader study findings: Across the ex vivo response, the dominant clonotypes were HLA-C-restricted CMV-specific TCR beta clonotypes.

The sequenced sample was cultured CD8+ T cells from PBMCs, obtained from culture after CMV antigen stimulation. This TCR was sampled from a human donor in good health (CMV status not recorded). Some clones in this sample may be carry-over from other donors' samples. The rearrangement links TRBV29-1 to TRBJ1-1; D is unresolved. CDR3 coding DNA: TGCAGCGTTGACACGGTGGGATCGAACACTGAAGCTTTCTTT. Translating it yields CSVDTVGSNTEAFF.